This T cell receptor beta chain was profiled in a study of a mutant IDH1 vaccine in newly diagnosed glioma. Produced via immunoSEQ multiplex PCR; TCRdb's table is partial and in-frame only. The sample shows roughly 48,000 clones, 91% of them seen only once. V lost 5 bases and J 1 base, leaving 8 bases between the germline ends. The CDR3 is 13 amino acids. In germline, CDR1 is MDHEN, CDR2 SYDVKM. For this clone: As yet, its antigen is unknown.

The time point: week 11, during vaccination. Each vaccine dose was 300 ug of mutant IDH1 20-mer peptide, with topical imiquimod. The chain carries TRBV28 and TRBJ1-2, with a tentative D call TRBD1 (6 bases). This material consisted of PBMCs, taken from a glioma patient whose treatment included an IDH1 peptide vaccine. The source is a man aged 45 to 65 with glioma. CDR3 sequence reads: CASSGQNNYGYTF. In DNA, the CDR3 is TGTGCCAGCAGTGGACAGAATAACTATGGCTACACCTTC.